The clone carrying this T cell receptor (beta chain) has at least ten counts. The antigen is undetermined. MiXCR was run by TCRdb on the RACE reads, yielding one entry per CDR3 protein. The sample shows around 99,000 distinct CDR3 sequences, under 15% of them seen only once. Germline V gene lookup returns CDR1 ENHRY and CDR2 SYGVKD. Trimming removed 4 bases at V and 4 bases at J, with 17 bases between. This CDR3 comprises 16 residues. The sample comes from a study of human T cells and chemical hapten exposure. As to time point: patch test 1, 2 weeks after DPC sensitization. Treatment of the sample: therapeutic diphenylcyclopropenone sensitization with weekly scalp DPC. Broader study findings: Controls had significantly fewer large CDR3 similarity clusters than were formed by expanded TCRs.

This receptor was taken from a woman aged 35 to 49 with alopecia areata. Some clones in this sample may be carry-over from other donors' samples. The material sequenced was whole blood, taken in connection with sensitization to the hapten diphenylcyclopropenone (DPC). The chain joins TRBV10-3 to TRBJ1-3; possibly TRBD1 for D (6 bases). The CDR3 reads CAISGALQGTGNTIYF. The CDR3 DNA follows: TGTGCCATCAGTGGTGCCCTACAGGGAACGGGAAACACCATATATTTT.